These 12 T cell receptor beta chains were all obtained from the same sample, sequenced in a study of T cell changes during pregnancy in multiple sclerosis. Sequencing used immunoSEQ multiplex PCR; TCRdb keeps in-frame clones, though not all of them. The sample lists about 39,000 clones, around 92% seen once, with about 27% in the top ten. Sequenced material: CD8+ T cells from peripheral blood mononuclear cells, taken before pregnancy. The receptors originated from a female donor with multiple sclerosis, enrolled in a pregnancy study.

This chain uses TRBV6-1 with TRBJ2-3, with 13 bases fitting TRBD2. The CDR3 length is 15 residues. V shed 6 bases, J shed 4 bases, and the junction held 4 bases outside the gene matches. Germline loops: CDR1 MNHNS, CDR2 SASEGT. CDR3 in amino acids: CASSATSGGADTQYF. The CDR3 nucleotides are TGTGCCAGCAGCGCCACTAGCGGGGGGGCAGATACGCAGTATTTT.

V gene TRBV2 combines with J gene TRBJ2-5; possible D gene TRBD2, 5 bases. V gave up 3 bases and J gave up 5 bases, with 16 bases separating them. The germline gives CDR1 SNHLY, CDR2 FYNNEI. The CDR3 covers 15 residues. CDR3 in DNA: TGTGCCAGCAGTGATGGGCTAGCTCCGGGGGAGACCCAGTACTTC. The encoded protein is CASSDGLAPGETQYF.

The J gene is TRBJ1-4, the V gene TRBV21-1. TRBV21-1 represents a pseudogene. CDR3 size: 15 residues. The CDR3 nucleotides read TGTGCCAGCAGCCAAGGCCGGGTCCAAAATGAAAAACTGTTTTTT. Amino acid sequence: CASSQGRVQNEKLFF.

The chain joins TRBV11-2 to TRBJ2-3; 7 bases fit TRBD1. Germline V CDR1 and CDR2: SGHAT, FQNNGV. Trimming removed 5 bases from V and 2 bases from J; junction bases left unmatched: 7. The CDR3 loop spans 15 amino acids. The CDR3 loop reads CASSNGGQNTDTQYF. For the CDR3, the DNA is TGTGCCAGCAGCAATGGGGGACAGAACACAGATACGCAGTATTTT.

This clone was observed a few times. The chain is built from TRBV5-1 and TRBJ1-6; maybe TRBD1 (5 bases). Germline V gene data show CDR1 as SGHRS and CDR2 as YFSETQ. This CDR3 comprises 14 residues. Trimming cost V 5 bases and J 8 bases, with 14 bases left between them. The CDR3 DNA reads TGCGCCAGCAGGGACGGGGGAAGCTATTCACCCCTCCACTTT. This encodes CASRDGGSYSPLHF. Together with reference TRBV5-1 and TRBJ1-6, the CDR3 gives the full variable domain: KAGVTQTPRYLIKTRGQQVTLSCSPISGHRSVSWYQQTPGQGLQFLFEYFSETQRNKGNFPGRFSGRQFSNSRSEMNVSTLELGDSALYLCASRDGGSYSPLHFGNGTRLTVT.

The V call is TRBV29-1, the J call TRBJ2-7, with 14 bases fitting TRBD2. With 2 bases clipped from V and 4 bases from J, the junction kept 4 bases outside the gene matches. CDR3 length: 15 residues. Per germline, CDR1 SQVTM and CDR2 ANQGSEA. CDR3 sequence (DNA): TGCAGCGTTGAAACTAGGACTAGCGGGAGGTACGAGCAGTACTTC. It is translated as CSVETRTSGRYEQYF.

This chain links TRBV7-9 with TRBJ2-1, with D perhaps TRBD2 (6 bases). The germline V gene has CDR1 SEHNR and CDR2 FQNEAQ (reference sequence). This CDR3 contains 13 residues. V was clipped by 3 bases and J by 5 bases, with 8 bases between them. Here the CDR3 reads CASSFGGDNEQFF. The CDR3 DNA reads as TGTGCCAGCAGCTTCGGGGGTGACAATGAGCAGTTCTTC. Full variable domain (missing parts from reference TRBV7-9 and TRBJ2-1): DTGVSQNPRHKITKRGQNVTFRCDPISEHNRLYWYRQTLGQGPEFLTYFQNEAQLEKSRLLSDRFSAERPKGSFSTLEIQRTEQGDSAMYLCASSFGGDNEQFFGPGTRLTVL.

For the CDR3, the DNA is TGTGCCAGCAGTGAAGGCCCGGGTTTCCTCAATGAGCAGTTCTTC. Encoded protein: CASSEGPGFLNEQFF. The V and J genes are TRBV2 and TRBJ2-1; D gene unclear. V was clipped by 1 base and J by 6 bases, with 13 bases between them. Germline assignment: CDR1 SNHLY and CDR2 FYNNEI. This CDR3 comprises 15 residues. The variable domain in full, with the rest retrieved from reference TRBV2 and TRBJ2-1, is EPEVTQTPSHQVTQMGQEVILRCVPISNHLYFYWYRQILGQKVEFLVSFYNNEISEKSEIFDDQFSVERPDGSNFTLKIRSTKLEDSAMYFCASSEGPGFLNEQFFGPGTRLTVL.

The chain is built from TRBV5-6 and TRBJ1-4, with D possibly being TRBD1 (6 bases). This CDR3 spans 15 amino acids. From germline, CDR1 is SGHDT and CDR2 YYEEEE. Trimming took 2 bases from V and 2 from J, leaving 10 bases between them. The CDR3 protein is CASSLRGGTNEKLFF. CDR3 DNA sequence: TGTGCCAGCAGCTTAAGGGGGGGGACTAATGAAAAACTGTTTTTT. Supplemented by reference TRBV5-6 and TRBJ1-4, the full variable domain reads DAGVTQSPTHLIKTRGQQVTLRCSPKSGHDTVSWYQQALGQGPQFIFQYYEEEERQRGNFPDRFSGHQFPNYSSELNVNALLLGDSALYLCASSLRGGTNEKLFFGSGTQLSVL.

The V and J genes are TRBV4-1 and TRBJ2-2, with TRBD2 as a possible D gene (5 bases). The CDR3 covers 16 residues. Germline values: CDR1 MGHRA, CDR2 YSYEKL. Trimming took 1 base from V and 4 from J, leaving 13 bases between them. The CDR3 DNA follows: TGCGCCAGCAGCCAAGCCGGAGGTTTAGCCACCGGGGAGCTGTTTTTT. The encoded protein is CASSQAGGLATGELFF.

The J gene is TRBJ1-1, the V gene TRBV9, with D uncertain. The length of the CDR3 is 14 residues. Germline V gene data show CDR1 as SGDLS and CDR2 as YYNGEE. The V end was cut by 0 bases, the J end by 1 base, with 7 bases between. CDR3 bases: TGTGCCAGCAGCGTAGGGGCGGGGAACACTGAAGCTTTCTTT. As protein: CASSVGAGNTEAFF.

The V gene is TRBV7-9, the J gene TRBJ2-7; 7 nucleotides line up with TRBD1. Germline lookup yields CDR1 SEHNR and CDR2 FQNEAQ (reference sequence). Trimming at V came to 2 bases and at J to 2 bases, leaving 3 bases not matched to a gene. The CDR3 has 14 amino acids. As DNA, the CDR3 is TGTGCCAGCAGCTTATCGGGACAGACCTACGAGCAGTACTTC. It translates to CASSLSGQTYEQYF.